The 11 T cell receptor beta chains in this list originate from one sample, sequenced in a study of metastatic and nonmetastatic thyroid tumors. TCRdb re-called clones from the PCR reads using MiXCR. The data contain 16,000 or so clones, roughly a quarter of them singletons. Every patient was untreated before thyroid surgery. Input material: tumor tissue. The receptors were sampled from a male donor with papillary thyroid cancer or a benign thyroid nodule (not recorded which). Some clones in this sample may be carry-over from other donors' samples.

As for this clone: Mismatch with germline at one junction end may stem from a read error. The CDR3 loop reads CSARDRVGIYNDQFF. The CDR3 DNA sequence: TGCAGTGCTAGAGATAGGGTAGGAATCTACAATGATCAGTTCTTC. This rearrangement joins TRBV20-1 to TRBJ2-1; no definite D call. Germline CDR1 is DFQATT and CDR2 is SNEGSKA (reference sequence). The CDR3 has 15 amino acids.

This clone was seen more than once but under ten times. The CDR3 DNA reads TGTGCCAGCAACCCACGATGGGCAGGCGATAATTCACCCCTCCACTTT. Protein: CASNPRWAGDNSPLHF. The chain joins TRBV6-1 to TRBJ1-6, with D hard to call. The CDR3 length is 16 residues. Trimming removed 7 bases from V and 5 bases from J, with 18 bases in between. The germline CDR1 and CDR2 sequences are MNHNS and SASEGT.

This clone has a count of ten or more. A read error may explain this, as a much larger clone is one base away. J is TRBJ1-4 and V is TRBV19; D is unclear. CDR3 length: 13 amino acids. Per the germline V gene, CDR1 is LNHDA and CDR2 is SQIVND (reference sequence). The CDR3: CASSIWVGEKLLF. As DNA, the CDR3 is TGTGCCAGTAGTATCTGGGTTGGGGAAAAACTGCTTTTT.

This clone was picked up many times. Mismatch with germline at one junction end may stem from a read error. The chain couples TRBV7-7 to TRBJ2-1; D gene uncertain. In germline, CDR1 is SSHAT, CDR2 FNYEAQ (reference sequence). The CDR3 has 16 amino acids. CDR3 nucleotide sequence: TGTGCTAGCAGCTTAAACGGATACACCCCTTACAATGAGCAGTTCTTC. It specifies CASSLNGYTPYNEQFF.

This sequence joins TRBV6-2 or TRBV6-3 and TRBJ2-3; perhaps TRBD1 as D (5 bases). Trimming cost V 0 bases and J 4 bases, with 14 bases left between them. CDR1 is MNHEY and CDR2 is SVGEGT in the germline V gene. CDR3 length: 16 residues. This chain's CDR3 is CASSYSTAKASDTQYF. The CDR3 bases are TGTGCCAGCAGTTACTCGACAGCAAAGGCCTCAGATACGCAGTATTTT.

CDR3: CASSFGQWSYQPQHF. CDR3 DNA: TGTGCCAGCAGTTTTGGACAGTGGTCCTATCAGCCCCAGCATTTT. This chain connects TRBV12-3 or TRBV12-4 to TRBJ1-5, with a tentative D call TRBD1 (6 bases). Between the trimmed V and J ends, which lost 3 bases and 5 bases, there was a span of 14 bases. The CDR3 consists of 15 residues.

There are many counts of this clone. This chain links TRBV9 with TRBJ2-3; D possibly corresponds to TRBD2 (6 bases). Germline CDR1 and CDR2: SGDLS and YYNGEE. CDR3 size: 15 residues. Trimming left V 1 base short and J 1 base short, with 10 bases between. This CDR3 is CASSVTGDGTDTQYF. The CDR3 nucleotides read TGTGCCAGCAGCGTAACGGGAGACGGCACAGATACGCAGTATTTT.

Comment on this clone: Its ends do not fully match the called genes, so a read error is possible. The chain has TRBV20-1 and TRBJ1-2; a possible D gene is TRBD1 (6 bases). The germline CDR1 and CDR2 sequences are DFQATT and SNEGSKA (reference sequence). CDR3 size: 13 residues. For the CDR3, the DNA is TGCAGTGCTAGGGACAGTCGGGAATATGGCCACACCTTC. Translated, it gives CSARDSREYGHTF.

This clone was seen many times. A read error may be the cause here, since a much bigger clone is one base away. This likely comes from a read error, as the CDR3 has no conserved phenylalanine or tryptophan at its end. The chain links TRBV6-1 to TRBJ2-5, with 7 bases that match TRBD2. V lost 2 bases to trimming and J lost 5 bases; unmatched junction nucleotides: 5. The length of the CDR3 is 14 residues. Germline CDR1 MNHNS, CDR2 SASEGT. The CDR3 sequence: CASSESGARETQYS. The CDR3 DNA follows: TGTGCCAGCAGTGAAAGCGGGGCAAGGGAGACCCAGTACTCC.

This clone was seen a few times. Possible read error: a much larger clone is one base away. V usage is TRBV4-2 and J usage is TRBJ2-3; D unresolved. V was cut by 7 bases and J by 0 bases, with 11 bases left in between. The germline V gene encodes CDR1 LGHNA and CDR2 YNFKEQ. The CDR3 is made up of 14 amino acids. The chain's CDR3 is CASTRRWSTDTQYF. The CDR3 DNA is TGTGCCAGCACCAGGCGGTGGAGCACAGATACGCAGTATTTT.

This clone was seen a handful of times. CDR3 amino acids: CASSPPNSPLHF. Written as DNA, the CDR3 is TGTGCCAGCAGTCCCCCGAACTCACCCCTCCACTTT. V and J are TRBV6-1 and TRBJ1-6; D unresolved. V was clipped by 5 bases and J by 10 bases, with 9 bases between them. Looked up from germline, CDR1 is MNHNS and CDR2 is SASEGT. This CDR3 is 12 amino acids long.